These 21 T cell receptor beta chains share one sample of origin, sequenced in a study of blood T cells in healthy people across ages. A J-beta primer mix and a sample-barcoded 5' primer were used in a second PCR of roughly 6 to 11 cycles. From the 5' RACE reads, TCRdb called clonotypes with MiXCR, one entry per CDR3 protein. This sample carries about 900,000 distinct CDR3 sequences, about 44% of them seen once, and the ten largest clones take under 15%. Sequencing was carried out using blood. The receptors were sampled from a man aged 25-45 years in good health.

This clonotype was seen at least ten times. The chain has TRBV7-2 and TRBJ2-1; 7 bases agree with TRBD2. Trimming removed 1 base from V and 7 bases from J; junction bases left unmatched: 13. The length of the CDR3 is 17 residues. CDR1 is SGHTA, CDR2 FQGNSA, per germline. The CDR3 coding sequence is TGTGCCAGCAGCTTAGACGGCTTGGCGGGGGTCAAGAATGAGCAGTTCTTC. The encoded protein is CASSLDGLAGVKNEQFF.

The chain uses TRBV30 and TRBJ2-2; 7 bases are a match to TRBD1. The CDR3 covers 12 residues. Trimming took 8 bases from V and 7 from J; bases not matched to a gene: 7. Germline-derived CDR1 and CDR2 are GTSNPN and SVGIG (reference sequence). As DNA, the CDR3 is TGTGCCCGTAGCAGGGGGAACGGGGAGCTGTTTTTT. Amino acid sequence: CARSRGNGELFF.

The chain carries TRBV7-2 and TRBJ2-7; D is undetermined. Trimming took 5 bases from V and 3 from J, leaving 11 bases between them. CDR1 and CDR2 (germline): SGHTA, FQGNSA. CDR3 length: 13 amino acids. CDR3 protein: CASSQDTRYEQYF. In nucleotides, the CDR3 is TGTGCCAGCAGCCAAGACACGCGCTACGAGCAGTACTTC.

The rearrangement links TRBV3-1 to TRBJ2-1; D is undetermined. V dropped 4 bases and J dropped 6 bases, with 7 bases sitting between them. Germline CDR1 and CDR2: LGHDT and YNNKEL (reference sequence). The CDR3 extends over 12 amino acids. The CDR3 here is CASSPDGNEQFF. In DNA, the CDR3 is TGTGCCAGCAGCCCGGATGGCAATGAGCAGTTCTTC.

Notes on this clonotype: At one boundary the junction diverges from the germline segment, which might be a read error. The chain joins TRBV3-1 to TRBJ2-3; no firm D call. Germline V CDR1 and CDR2: LGHDT, YNNKEL (reference sequence). The CDR3 has 12 amino acids. The CDR3 DNA sequence: TGTCCCAGCAGCTATGGGTTGGATACGCAGTATTTT. It encodes CPSSYGLDTQYF.

This clonotype was detected a few times. The rearrangement links TRBV10-3 to TRBJ2-7, with D perhaps matching TRBD1 or TRBD2 (5 bases each). Germline V gene sequence: CDR1 ENHRY, CDR2 SYGVKD. With 4 bases removed from V and 3 bases from J, the gap between germline ends came to 10 bases. The CDR3 is 13 amino acids. For the CDR3, the DNA is TGTGCCATCAGTGTAGGGGACGGCTACGAGCAGTACTTC. It translates to CAISVGDGYEQYF.

The chain's CDR3 is CASSQASFHGETQYF. In DNA form, the CDR3 reads TGCGCCAGCAGCCAAGCGTCCTTTCACGGGGAGACCCAGTACTTC. The rearrangement joins TRBV4-1 to TRBJ2-5; D not resolved. CDR3 length: 15 amino acids. Germline V gives CDR1 MGHRA, CDR2 YSYEKL. Deletions cut 1 base from V and 5 bases from J, with 14 bases between.

This clonotype was recorded a few times. This chain uses TRBV10-3 with TRBJ2-7; no reliable D call. In germline, CDR1 is ENHRY, CDR2 SYGVKD. V was shortened by 3 bases and J by 0 bases, with 15 bases between the two germline ends. This CDR3 spans 16 amino acids. CDR3: CAISEGNSLFSYEQYF. The CDR3 DNA reads as TGTGCCATCAGTGAAGGGAACAGCCTTTTCTCCTACGAGCAGTACTTC.

CDR3 in DNA: TGTGCCAGCAGCCAAGATCTAAGCAGGGGGCCAGGTGGAAACACTGAAGCTTTCTTT. Translated: CASSQDLSRGPGGNTEAFF. This rearrangement joins TRBV4-2 to TRBJ1-1, with TRBD1 matching 8 bases. After removal of 0 bases from V and 2 bases from J, the junction contained 14 bases not matched to a gene. The CDR3 covers 19 residues. Germline V gene lookup returns CDR1 LGHNA and CDR2 YNFKEQ.

In regard to this clonotype: A read error may account for a junction end that differs from germline. The V call is TRBV4-1, the J call TRBJ2-1; D uncertain. Germline V lookup: CDR1 MGHRA, CDR2 YSYEKL. The CDR3 covers 15 residues. The CDR3 region is CASSPLPGPYNEQLF. The CDR3 DNA follows: TGCGCCAGCAGCCCACTCCCTGGACCCTACAATGAGCAGTTATTC.

As to this clonotype: The junction departs from germline at one end; a sequencing error may be responsible. The rearrangement links TRBV3-1 to TRBJ2-5; D is possibly TRBD2 (5 bases). The germline V gene encodes CDR1 LGHDT and CDR2 YNNKEL (reference sequence). The CDR3 runs to 15 residues. The CDR3 loop reads CASSRLKGSGETQYF. As DNA, the CDR3 is TGCGCCAGCAGTCGATTGAAAGGGAGCGGAGAGACCCAGTACTTC.

This clonotype was recorded many times. J is TRBJ2-7 and V is TRBV29-1; TRBD1 aligns across 8 bases. This CDR3 is 13 amino acids long. The germline V gene encodes CDR1 SQVTM and CDR2 ANQGSEA. J lost 3 bases, V lost 1 base, and 2 bases had no gene match. The CDR3 spells CSVEAGTGYEQYF. As DNA, the CDR3 is TGCAGCGTTGAAGCAGGGACAGGCTACGAGCAGTACTTC.

The gene calls are TRBV13 and TRBJ2-3; 9 bases align to TRBD2. The J segment lost 2 bases and the V segment lost 6 bases, leaving 9 bases of the junction unmatched. Germline V gene lookup returns CDR1 PRHDT and CDR2 FYEKMQ (reference sequence). The CDR3 is 16 residues long. CDR3 coding DNA: TGTGCCAGCAGTCCCGCTAGCGGGGCGCTCACAGATACGCAGTATTTT. Protein product: CASSPASGALTDTQYF.

V and J are TRBV29-1 and TRBJ2-7; 11 bases align to TRBD1. Per germline, CDR1 SQVTM and CDR2 ANQGSEA. Losses at the gene ends were 2 bases for V and 3 bases for J; bases not matched to a gene: 3. The CDR3 consists of 14 residues. In DNA form, the CDR3 reads TGCAGCGTTGAATGGACAGGGGGCATCTACGAGCAGTACTTC. Translated: CSVEWTGGIYEQYF.

The J gene is TRBJ1-2, the V gene TRBV27; D possibly corresponds to TRBD1 (6 bases). V was shortened by 2 bases and J by 3 bases, with 10 bases between the two germline ends. This CDR3 comprises 14 residues. Germline CDR1 is MNHEY and CDR2 is SMNVEV (reference sequence). The CDR3 protein is CASSLQGMDYGYTF. The DNA of the CDR3 is TGTGCCAGCAGTTTACAGGGGATGGACTATGGCTACACCTTC.

This clonotype showed up just once. The genes are TRBV10-3 and TRBJ1-2; D is ambiguous. Germline lookup yields CDR1 ENHRY and CDR2 SYGVKD. V lost 2 bases and J 9 bases, leaving 13 bases between the germline ends. This CDR3 is built from 13 residues. CDR3 residues: CAISEGSVESYTF. The CDR3 nucleotides are TGTGCCATCAGTGAGGGGTCTGTCGAGAGCTACACCTTC.

This clonotype appeared once. The chain employs TRBV6-2 or TRBV6-3 and TRBJ1-1, with TRBD1 as a possible D gene (5 bases). Germline V gene lookup returns CDR1 MNHEY and CDR2 SVGEGT. The V end was cut by 4 bases, the J end by 3 bases, with 21 bases between. This CDR3 spans 17 amino acids. CDR3 residues: CASSSSATVGGDTEAFF. DNA of the CDR3: TGTGCCAGCAGTTCCTCCGCGACGGTGGGGGGGGACACTGAAGCTTTCTTT.

This rearrangement joins TRBV6-1 to TRBJ2-3; D is possibly TRBD1 (6 bases). Germline V gene lookup returns CDR1 MNHNS and CDR2 SASEGT. The V end was cut by 6 bases, the J end by 5 bases, with 18 bases between. The CDR3 has 15 amino acids. This chain's CDR3 is CASSPGQLGGDTQYF. The CDR3 DNA reads as TGTGCCAGCAGCCCCGGACAGCTCGGCGGAGATACGCAGTATTTT.

This chain links TRBV7-9 with TRBJ2-4, with TRBD2 matching over 12 bases. The J call is in doubt because the DNA end fits TRBJ2-5 better. The CDR3 consists of 15 residues. Germline CDR1 SEHNR, CDR2 FQNEAQ (reference sequence). CDR3 residues: CASSSLAGGPETQYF. CDR3 bases: TGTGCCAGCAGCTCTCTAGCGGGGGGGCCAGAGACCCAGTACTTC.

V gene TRBV7-2 combines with J gene TRBJ2-1, with 7 bases fitting TRBD1. Germline CDR1 and CDR2: SGHTA and FQGNSA. J lost 2 bases, V lost 10 bases, and 11 bases had no gene match. This CDR3 has 15 amino acids. The CDR3 loop reads CATSLNTGAYNEQFF. In DNA form, the CDR3 reads TGTGCCACCTCATTGAATACAGGGGCCTACAATGAGCAGTTCTTC.

The chain carries TRBV29-1 and TRBJ2-3; D not resolved. The V end lost 6 bases, the J end lost 5 bases, and 18 bases lay between the germline ends. The CDR3 consists of 14 residues. Germline V gene data show CDR1 as SQVTM and CDR2 as ANQGSEA. This CDR3 is CSVAPQERKDTQYF. CDR3 coding DNA: TGCAGCGTCGCCCCCCAGGAGAGGAAAGATACGCAGTATTTT.